Presented here are 29 T cell receptor beta chains from one specimen sequenced in a study of blood T cell repertoires in COVID-19. This table comes from immunoSEQ multiplex PCR, and its TCRdb copy is limited to in-frame clones, with some not included. The table shows around 300,000 clones, with 89% occurring only once. The material sequenced was peripheral blood. The receptors stem from a woman in her thirties or forties who had recovered from COVID-19.

CDR3 sequence: CASSLGREQETQYF. DNA of the CDR3: TGTGCCAGCAGCTTGGGCCGGGAACAAGAGACCCAGTACTTC. This chain links TRBV11-2 with TRBJ2-5; perhaps TRBD2 as D (5 bases). Germline lookup yields CDR1 SGHAT and CDR2 FQNNGV. This CDR3 has 14 residues. Trimming left V 3 bases short and J 2 bases short, with 10 bases between.

This clone showed up just once. This chain joins TRBV3-1 (or the pseudogene TRBV3-2) and TRBJ2-4, with D perhaps TRBD2 (5 bases). The CDR3 contains 16 residues. CDR1 is LGHDT and CDR2 is YNNKEL in the germline V gene (reference sequence). V lost 2 bases and J 9 bases, leaving 20 bases between the germline ends. The CDR3 spells CASSQLGFGGMGIQYF. For the CDR3, the DNA is TGTGCCAGCAGCCAATTAGGCTTTGGAGGAATGGGCATTCAGTACTTC.

The sample holds one count of this clone. The gene calls are TRBV6-6 and TRBJ2-7, with D perhaps matching TRBD1 (6 bases). The ends were cut back, 7 bases at V and 0 bases at J, with 13 bases in the middle. The CDR3 extends over 14 amino acids. Germline V gene lookup returns CDR1 MNHNY and CDR2 SVGAGI (reference sequence). CDR3 sequence reads: CASTQGQSSYEQYF. The CDR3 DNA sequence: TGTGCCAGCACCCAAGGACAGAGCTCCTACGAGCAGTACTTC.

This clone was seen a single time. The V gene is TRBV18, the J gene TRBJ1-6; 10 bases are shared with TRBD1. The CDR3 loop spans 14 amino acids. The J segment lost 8 bases and the V segment lost 6 bases, leaving 4 bases of the junction unmatched. Germline loops: CDR1 KGHSH, CDR2 LQKENI. CDR3 DNA: TGTGCCAGCTCCCCCGGGACAGGGGATTCACCCCTCCACTTT. It encodes CASSPGTGDSPLHF.

A note on this clone: At one end the junction does not follow the germline gene, possibly because of a read error. This chain links TRBV27 with TRBJ2-7; 9 bases are shared with TRBD1. This CDR3 is 14 amino acids long. Germline V gene data show CDR1 as MNHEY and CDR2 as SMNVEV (reference sequence). CDR3 region: CASSLRDRATKEWF. The CDR3 DNA follows: TGTGCCAGCAGTCTCCGGGACAGGGCCACGAAAGAGTGGTTC.

This chain links TRBV19 with TRBJ1-2; TRBD1 matches 8 bases. The trim removed 4 bases at V and 0 bases at J, leaving 10 bases unmatched. CDR1 is LNHDA, CDR2 SQIVND, per germline (reference sequence). The CDR3 loop spans 17 amino acids. The DNA of the CDR3 is TGTGCCAGTAGTACCAGGGGGCGCGCGGATTCTAACTATGGCTACACCTTC. It encodes CASSTRGRADSNYGYTF.

The gene calls are TRBV7-2 and TRBJ2-7; 8 nucleotides line up with TRBD2. The J segment lost 7 bases and the V segment lost 6 bases, leaving 11 bases of the junction unmatched. From germline, CDR1 is SGHTA and CDR2 FQGNSA. The CDR3 length is 14 residues. Here the CDR3 reads CASRAGEGQGEQYF. Written as DNA, the CDR3 is TGTGCCAGCAGAGCGGGAGAAGGGCAAGGGGAGCAGTACTTC.

This clone appeared many times. The gene calls are TRBV27 and TRBJ1-4; no reliable D call. With 4 bases removed from V and 3 bases from J, the gap between germline ends came to 9 bases. The CDR3 extends over 14 amino acids. Germline V gene sequence: CDR1 MNHEY, CDR2 SMNVEV (reference sequence). CDR3 DNA sequence: TGTGCCAGCAGTTCCGGGGTTTCTAATGAAAAACTGTTTTTT. The encoded protein is CASSSGVSNEKLFF.

The chain carries TRBV7-6 and TRBJ1-4; TRBD1 matches 9 bases. Germline V gene sequence: CDR1 SGHVS, CDR2 FNYEAQ. The CDR3 has 17 amino acids. Trimming cost V 1 base and J 3 bases; bases outside gene matches: 6. The CDR3 coding sequence is TGTGCCAGCAGCTTAGACGGGACAGGGTCCCCTAATGAAAAACTGTTTTTT. It specifies CASSLDGTGSPNEKLFF.

The chain joins TRBV5-5 to TRBJ1-1; the D gene is possibly TRBD1 (6 bases). Germline V CDR1 and CDR2: SGHKS, YYEKEE (reference sequence). V was pared by 3 bases and J by 2 bases, with 11 bases between. The CDR3 spans 14 residues. For the CDR3, the DNA is TGTGCCAGCAGCTGGACAGTAGTCAACACTGAAGCTTTCTTT. As protein: CASSWTVVNTEAFF. Full variable domain (missing parts from reference TRBV5-5 and TRBJ1-1): DAGVTQSPTHLIKTRGQQVTLRCSPISGHKSVSWYQQVLGQGPQFIFQYYEKEERGRGNFPDRFSARQFPNYSSELNVNALLLGDSALYLCASSWTVVNTEAFFGQGTRLTVV.

The table lists this clone with a few counts. This chain uses TRBV5-5 with TRBJ2-5, with a possible D match to TRBD1 (6 bases). The CDR3 runs 15 residues. Deletions cut 4 bases from V and 5 bases from J, with 18 bases between. The germline gives CDR1 SGHKS, CDR2 YYEKEE (reference sequence). The CDR3 sequence is CASSDWPGGLETQYF. CDR3 sequence (DNA): TGTGCCAGCAGCGACTGGCCTGGGGGCCTTGAGACCCAGTACTTC.

V usage is TRBV5-1 and J usage is TRBJ1-2; possibly TRBD1 for D (6 bases). Germline loops: CDR1 SGHRS, CDR2 YFSETQ. V dropped 4 bases and J dropped 4 bases, with 14 bases sitting between them. The CDR3 is made up of 14 amino acids. The CDR3 sequence: CASSPRTDTYGYTF. CDR3 in DNA: TGCGCCAGCAGCCCCCGGACAGATACCTATGGCTACACCTTC.

The chain employs TRBV5-1 and TRBJ2-3, with TRBD2 identical over 13 bases. V was clipped by 4 bases and J by 6 bases; unmatched bases: 8. Germline values: CDR1 SGHRS, CDR2 YFSETQ. The CDR3 sequence is 16 residues long. This chain's CDR3 is CASSEGLAGDVDTQYF. CDR3 nucleotide sequence: TGCGCCAGCAGCGAAGGACTAGCGGGAGACGTTGATACGCAGTATTTT.

This chain uses TRBV28 with TRBJ1-3; D call uncertain. Germline V gives CDR1 MDHEN, CDR2 SYDVKM. Trimming shortened V by 2 bases and J by 5 bases, and 4 bases separated the two germline ends. CDR3 size: 12 residues. DNA of the CDR3: TGTGCCAGCAGTTTACAGAGAAACACCATATATTTT. Translation gives CASSLQRNTIYF.

This chain joins TRBV19 and TRBJ2-3; TRBD2 agrees at 9 bases. The germline CDR1 and CDR2 sequences are LNHDA and SQIVND (reference sequence). Trimming removed 2 bases from V and 4 bases from J; junction bases left unmatched: 7. This CDR3 comprises 16 residues. CDR3 nucleotides: TGTGCCAGTAGTATATTGTTCGCGGGAGGGTCAGATACGCAGTATTTT. Translating gives CASSILFAGGSDTQYF.

This clone appeared a single time. J is TRBJ2-5 and V is TRBV27; possibly TRBD2 for D (6 bases). V lost 4 bases and J 1 base, leaving 10 bases between the germline ends. Germline V lookup: CDR1 MNHEY, CDR2 SMNVEV (reference sequence). The CDR3 runs to 14 residues. CDR3 coding DNA: TGTGCCAGCAGTTCCGCGGGACTCCAAGAGACCCAGTACTTC. Amino acid sequence: CASSSAGLQETQYF.

This chain connects TRBV24-1 to TRBJ2-1, with TRBD2 as a possible D gene (6 bases). The CDR3 sequence is 17 residues long. Trimming removed 3 bases at V and 4 bases at J, with 18 bases between. Germline-derived CDR1 and CDR2 are KGHDR and SFDVKD. CDR3 sequence: CATSDSIGLARYNEQFF. CDR3 sequence (DNA): TGTGCCACCAGTGATAGTATAGGGCTAGCGAGGTACAATGAGCAGTTCTTC.

The chain joins TRBV3-1 (or the pseudogene TRBV3-2) to TRBJ1-1; D not resolved. Germline V gives CDR1 LGHDT, CDR2 YNNKEL (reference sequence). V was clipped by 0 bases and J by 2 bases, with 7 bases between them. The length of the CDR3 is 14 residues. CDR3 amino acids: CASSQDRTNTEAFF. For the CDR3, the DNA is TGTGCCAGCAGCCAAGACAGGACTAACACTGAAGCTTTCTTT.

The CDR3 region has the DNA TGTGCCAGCAGCCGCGTAGGGGGCCCAGATACGCAGTATTTT. Translated: CASSRVGGPDTQYF. The chain combines TRBV27 with TRBJ2-3; 7 nucleotides match TRBD1. With V trimmed by 6 bases and J by 4 bases, 7 bases remained unmatched. The CDR3 spans 14 residues. CDR1 and CDR2 (germline): MNHEY, SMNVEV (reference sequence).

This chain joins TRBV12-3 or TRBV12-4 and TRBJ2-7; no clear D gene. Deletions cut 3 bases from V and 3 bases from J, with 9 bases between. The CDR3 runs 13 residues. CDR3 DNA: TGTGCCAGCAGTTTGGGCTCCAACTACGAGCAGTACTTC. Translating gives CASSLGSNYEQYF.

The chain combines TRBV5-8 with TRBJ1-5; 8 bases match TRBD1. CDR1 SGHTS and CDR2 YDEGEE come from the germline V gene. After removal of 4 bases from V and 5 bases from J, the junction contained 8 bases not matched to a gene. The CDR3 loop spans 15 amino acids. CDR3 region: CASSGNQGAYQPQHF. The CDR3 DNA is TGTGCCAGCAGCGGAAACCAGGGGGCTTATCAGCCCCAGCATTTT.

This chain uses TRBV27 with TRBJ2-7, with D tentatively TRBD1 (6 bases). CDR3 length: 14 residues. V was shortened by 5 bases and J by 5 bases, with 16 bases between the two germline ends. The germline CDR1 and CDR2 sequences are MNHEY and SMNVEV (reference sequence). The CDR3 here is CASSLNRVRDEQYF. CDR3 DNA sequence: TGTGCCAGCAGTCTCAACAGGGTTCGGGACGAGCAGTACTTC.

This clone has a handful of counts. The genes are TRBV6-1 and TRBJ2-1, with TRBD2 matching 7 bases. CDR3 size: 17 residues. With V trimmed by 0 bases and J by 0 bases, 5 bases remained unmatched. CDR1 and CDR2 (germline): MNHNS, SASEGT. CDR3 amino acids: CASSEAGGGSSYNEQFF. CDR3 bases: TGTGCCAGCAGTGAAGCGGGAGGCGGGAGCTCCTACAATGAGCAGTTCTTC.

The chain's CDR3 is CASSNGRPRRTEAFF. CDR3 nucleotides: TGTGCCAGCAGTAACGGCAGGCCAAGGAGGACTGAAGCTTTCTTT. J is TRBJ1-1 and V is TRBV6-5, with D unresolved. The CDR3 spans 15 residues. Trimming took off 5 bases at V and 5 bases at J, with 18 bases between the two ends. Germline values: CDR1 MNHEY, CDR2 SVGAGI.

This chain connects TRBV9 to TRBJ2-2; TRBD2 matches 15 bases. After removal of 5 bases from V and 0 bases from J, the junction contained 8 bases not matched to a gene. CDR1 SGDLS and CDR2 YYNGEE come from the germline V gene. The length of the CDR3 is 19 residues. The CDR3 is CASSPSGLAGGTNTGELFF. The CDR3, as DNA: TGTGCCAGCAGTCCATCGGGACTAGCGGGAGGAACGAACACCGGGGAGCTGTTTTTT.

The V and J genes are TRBV21-1 and TRBJ2-1; the DNA was not used to check the table's D call, TRBD1. TRBV21-1 is a documented pseudogene. This CDR3 region has 14 residues. The CDR3: CASSHRDRDSEQFF. The CDR3, as DNA: TGTGCCAGCAGCCACCGGGACAGGGACTCTGAGCAGTTCTTC.

This clone has a single count. This chain joins TRBV27 and TRBJ1-1, with a tentative D call TRBD1 (5 bases). CDR1 is MNHEY and CDR2 is SMNVEV in the germline V gene (reference sequence). The CDR3 extends over 16 amino acids. The V end lost 5 bases, the J end lost 1 base, and 17 bases lay between the germline ends. CDR3 sequence reads: CASSDSVAQGNTEAFF. CDR3 nucleotide sequence: TGTGCCAGCAGTGATTCTGTGGCGCAGGGGAACACTGAAGCTTTCTTT.

The chain uses TRBV19 and TRBJ1-5; perhaps TRBD1 as D (5 bases). The germline V gene has CDR1 LNHDA and CDR2 SQIVND (reference sequence). The V end was cut by 5 bases, the J end by 2 bases, with 19 bases between. There are 17 residues in the CDR3. The CDR3 protein is CASSPLTRQPGNQPQHF. The CDR3 bases are TGTGCCAGTAGTCCACTGACGCGACAGCCCGGCAATCAGCCCCAGCATTTT.

The chain has TRBV11-2 and TRBJ2-7, with D possibly matching TRBD1 (5 bases). This CDR3 region has 12 residues. V shed 2 bases and J shed 6 bases, with 8 bases lying between them. The V gene's germline CDR1 is SGHAT and CDR2 FQNNGV. This CDR3 reads CASSLQGGEQYF. CDR3 nucleotide sequence: TGTGCCAGCAGCTTACAGGGTGGCGAGCAGTACTTC.